A selection of T cell receptor beta chains follows, all from one sample in a study of T cell repertoires in cytomegalovirus infection. TCRdb recomputed calls from the reads with MiXCR, one row per CDR3 protein. The data show under 850,000 distinct CDR3 sequences, around a third seen once. These receptors are not linked to any known antigen. This specimen was cultured PBMCs, taken from culture after CMV antigen stimulation. The origin of the receptors is a human donor in good health (CMV status not recorded). Some clones in this sample may be carry-over from other donors' samples. Both conserved end residues are trimmed from each CDR3. Not all rows give a size; the values are once, few, many and, for expanded clones, a class.

j_call clone_size v_call cdr3_aa
TRBJ1-3 - TRBV7-4 ASRYPGGRGDTIY
TRBJ1-4 - TRBV9 ASSQNDRATNEKLF
TRBJ1-2 few TRBV5-1 ASSRAGTSSYGYT
TRBJ2-1 - TRBV5-4 ASSSGWGSYNEQF
TRBJ1-2 - TRBV19 ASSINPGGYT
TRBJ1-2 few TRBV5-1 ASSPRAADTAMGYT
TRBJ2-4 - TRBV27 ASSPLGGEGSIQY
TRBJ2-7 - TRBV7-2 ASSRVGGTAHYEQY
TRBJ2-7 - TRBV6-6 ASSSSRAGGGPYEQY
TRBJ2-3 - TRBV7-9 ASSSLQARPSTDTQY
TRBJ1-1 - TRBV7-9 ASSLAATGKAF
TRBJ1-2 - TRBV12-3/TRBV12-4 ASSRHASYGYT
TRBJ2-6 - TRBV2 ASGRESSGANVLT
TRBJ2-1 few TRBV7-9 ASSLTQGRNEQF
TRBJ1-2 - TRBV6-6 ASLSDRSYGYT
TRBJ1-5 - TRBV12-3/TRBV12-4 ASSLAVASTRNQPQH
TRBJ2-3 - TRBV20-1 SAKGGTDTDTQY
TRBJ2-6 - TRBV28 ASRNPRGREKGGANVPT
TRBJ1-1 - TRBV6-1 ASIPGPWENTEAF
TRBJ1-1 - TRBV4-1 ASSHRGTMNTEAF
TRBJ2-7 - TRBV25-1 ARPSARVNGSGFYEQY
TRBJ1-2 few TRBV7-9 ASSLSGVGEGYT
TRBJ1-5 - TRBV15 ATSRDISRVSNQPQH
TRBJ2-5 few TRBV5-6 ASSRPFDRGKETQY
TRBJ2-4 few TRBV12-5 ASGWGDIQY
TRBJ1-2 - TRBV7-2 ASSLTWGLGGAEGYT
TRBJ2-1 - TRBV20-1 SASDRKNSYNEQF
TRBJ2-7 - TRBV2 ASSPGQGTDEQY
TRBJ2-3 - TRBV25-1 ATGDGRVTDTQY
TRBJ1-1 few TRBV7-6 ASRSGQEAAEAF
TRBJ2-5 - TRBV6-2/TRBV6-3 ASSGGKTQY
TRBJ2-5 - TRBV18 ASSPNDLGSGETQY
TRBJ2-7 few TRBV11-2 ASSSTSGLAGTTYEQY
TRBJ1-1 - TRBV6-2/TRBV6-3 ASSYGNSYTEAF
TRBJ1-5 few TRBV6-2/TRBV6-3 ASTARTGASNQPQH
TRBJ2-3 - TRBV20-1 SARVRAGGTDTQY
TRBJ1-1 - TRBV19 ASAQGGGSEAF
TRBJ1-2 many TRBV7-2 ASSLVLGRPYGYT
TRBJ2-7 - TRBV7-9 ASSLYSVLSYEQY
TRBJ1-2 few TRBV4-1 ASSQVGQGTYGYT
TRBJ2-7 few TRBV19 ASSILAGFDEQY
TRBJ2-3 many TRBV7-9 ASSTGLAATPGTQY
TRBJ2-6 - TRBV12-5 ASGSHRTSGASVLT
TRBJ2-2 once TRBV27 ASSRPTNTGELF
TRBJ2-3 - TRBV2 ARRTSGTDTQY
TRBJ2-7 - TRBV12-3/TRBV12-4 ASSSALGTGGEYEQY
TRBJ2-7 - TRBV28 ASSSGLSGAVEQY
TRBJ2-1 - TRBV20-1 SARAPADGDEQF
TRBJ1-2 - TRBV6-6 ASSYGTSTDYT
TRBJ2-1 few TRBV5-1 ASSPQAGRSNEQF
TRBJ1-3 many TRBV7-2 ASSLVGDGNTIY
TRBJ2-7 few TRBV28 ASSFLSIPTYEQY
TRBJ1-6 - TRBV29-1 SVRDSNSPLH
TRBJ2-5 - TRBV6-5 ASSYSGQQY
TRBJ1-2 few TRBV28 ASSTPGGDYGYT
TRBJ2-7 - TRBV20-1 SARSLPRSYEQY
TRBJ1-4 - TRBV19 ASRLRDRRNEKLF
TRBJ2-3 - TRBV7-9 ASSSSQGDTQY
TRBJ1-4 few TRBV7-9 ASSRTGAVDEKLF
TRBJ2-5 few TRBV7-2 ASSLVVWGETQY